The following is a TCR beta chain sequence with its context. The authors ran a second PCR of about 7 to 11 cycles using a sample-barcoded 5' primer and a J-beta primer mix. Using its own MiXCR run on the 5' RACE reads, TCRdb lists one record per CDR3 protein. The sample yields 1.8 million or so distinct CDR3 sequences, approximately 39% seen once. The data were obtained in a study of blood T cells in healthy people across ages. The ends were cut back, 3 bases at V and 10 bases at J, with 10 bases in the middle. CDR1 is MNHNY and CDR2 is SVGAGI in the germline V gene (reference sequence). CDR3 length: 12 residues.

The sequenced sample was blood. This chain uses TRBV6-6 with TRBJ1-5, with D hard to call. This TCR derives from a human donor in good health. The CDR3 loop reads CASSYSPLPQHF. CDR3 DNA sequence: TGTGCCAGCAGTTATAGCCCTCTCCCCCAGCATTTT.